The rows below give T cell receptor beta chains drawn from one sample of a study of cytomegalovirus exposure and HLA in healthy donors. Sequencing was performed with immunoSEQ multiplex PCR; in TCRdb, only in-frame clones are kept and a portion is missing. The data show some 140,000 clones, roughly 72% seen once. The sample consisted of PBMCs. Source of these receptors: a man younger than 45 in good health and CMV-seronegative. The CDR3 runs from the conserved cysteine through the conserved F or W. The D gene is left open where the match is weak. The size of a clone is reported for some rows only, either as once, few or many, or as a class for expanded clones.

J	D	V	size	DNA	CDR3
TRBJ1-2	NA	TRBV4-3	NA	TGCGCCAGCAGCCAAGCCCCCGGGAATAACTATGGCTACACCTTC	CASSQAPGNNYGYTF
TRBJ2-2	NA	TRBV5-1	NA	TGCGCCAGCAGCTTGAGAGGTTTCCGGGGGGCTAGAAACACCGGGGAGCTGTTTTTT	CASSLRGFRGARNTGELFF
TRBJ1-2	TRBD1	TRBV13	NA	TGTGCCAGCAGCGGGACAGGGGCCACCGAATCTAACTATGGCTACACCTTC	CASSGTGATESNYGYTF
TRBJ2-5	NA	TRBV7-2	NA	TGTGCCAGCAGCTTAGTAGACAGAGCCCAAGAGACCCAGTACTTC	CASSLVDRAQETQYF
TRBJ1-1	NA	TRBV5-1	few	TGCGCCAGCAGCCAGACGGGTCGAACTGAAGCTTTCTTT	CASSQTGRTEAFF
TRBJ1-5	NA	TRBV19	NA	TGTGCCAGTAGTTTCTGGACAAATCAGCCCCAGCATTTT	CASSFWTNQPQHF
TRBJ1-6	TRBD1	TRBV6-5	NA	TGTGCCAGCAGTCGCCAGGGGGCAAATTCACCCCTCCACTTT	CASSRQGANSPLHF
TRBJ1-2	TRBD1	TRBV4-1	NA	TGCGCCAGCAGCCAGCGGACAGGGGGAGGGTATGGCTACACCTTC	CASSQRTGGGYGYTF
TRBJ2-5	NA	TRBV7-9	NA	TGTGCCAGCAGCCCGACATCTAAAGAGACCCAGTACTTC	CASSPTSKETQYF
TRBJ2-7	NA	TRBV7-2	NA	TGTGCCAGCAGCTTAGGTTCGACTAGGAGCTCCTACGAGCAGTACTTC	CASSLGSTRSSYEQYF
TRBJ2-1	NA	TRBV19	NA	TGTGCCAGTAGTATGCGGGTGAGCTCCTACAATGAGCAGTTCTTC	CASSMRVSSYNEQFF
TRBJ1-6	NA	TRBV12-2	medium-sized	TGTGCAAGTCGCTTATATAGCGTGTCCGGGACAGGGACTTCACCCCTCCACTTT	CASRLYSVSGTGTSPLHF
TRBJ2-1	TRBD1	TRBV4-3	NA	TGCGCCAGCAGTCCAGACAGGGGGGAGAATGAGCAGTTCTTC	CASSPDRGENEQFF
TRBJ1-2	TRBD1	TRBV9	NA	TGTGCCAGCAGCGTAGACACAGGGGAAGGGTATGGCTACACCTTC	CASSVDTGEGYGYTF
TRBJ1-1	NA	TRBV28	NA	TGTGCCAGCAGTCGACCTGAGGGACTAACCACTGAAGCTTTCTTT	CASSRPEGLTTEAFF
TRBJ2-7	NA	TRBV5-1	NA	TGCGCCAGCAGCTTGTTCCCGGAGGGTGTCTACGAGCAGTACTTC	CASSLFPEGVYEQYF
TRBJ2-7	TRBD1	TRBV27	few	TGTGCCAGCAGTTCTCTGACAGGGGGGTACGAGCAGTACTTC	CASSSLTGGYEQYF
TRBJ1-1	NA	TRBV5-8	NA	TGTGCCAGCAGCTTGGATAGTCACAGCAGTACTGAAGCTTTCTTT	CASSLDSHSSTEAFF
TRBJ1-4	TRBD1	TRBV5-6	few	TGTGCCAGCAGCTCCCCGGGACAGGGAGGTGAAAAACTGTTTTTT	CASSSPGQGGEKLFF
TRBJ1-1	NA	TRBV28	NA	TGTGCCAGCAGTTCTCCGACAGGTGGGGGAACTGAAGCTTTCTTT	CASSSPTGGGTEAFF
TRBJ1-1	NA	TRBV30	few	TGTGCCTGGCATCCACCCCGGCAGGGGACCCCACGGATCACTGAAGCTTTCTTT	CAWHPPRQGTPRITEAFF
TRBJ2-7	NA	TRBV5-8	NA	TGTGCCAGCAGGGACGCGGGTTTTCAGGGGAGTTTCTTC	CASRDAGFQGSFF
TRBJ1-1	TRBD1	TRBV9	few	TGTGCCAGCAGCTCATCCGGGACAGCTGACACTGAAGCTTTCTTT	CASSSSGTADTEAFF
TRBJ2-2	NA	TRBV15	NA	TGTGCCACCAGCAGAGTACAGGGAGAAACCGGGGAGCTGTTTTTT	CATSRVQGETGELFF
TRBJ2-7	TRBD1	TRBV14	NA	TGTGCCAGCAGCCCAAAAGTGACAGGGAAGATCTACGAGCAGTACTTC	CASSPKVTGKIYEQYF
TRBJ1-3	TRBD1	TRBV5-4	NA	TGTGCCAGCAGTAAAGGACAGGGCTTCTCTGGAAACACCATATATTTT	CASSKGQGFSGNTIYF
TRBJ1-5	NA	TRBV7-2	NA	TGTGCCAGCAGCGGATGGGGGGGGAGCAATCAGCCCCAGCATTTT	CASSGWGGSNQPQHF
TRBJ1-2	TRBD1	TRBV29-1	NA	TGCAGCGTTTCGACAGGGGGCGTCTATGGCTACACCTTC	CSVSTGGVYGYTF
TRBJ2-2	NA	TRBV9	NA	TGTGCCAGCAGCGTAGCCGTGAACACCGGGGAGCTGTTTTTT	CASSVAVNTGELFF
TRBJ1-2	NA	TRBV29-1	NA	TGCAGCGTTCAACAGGGACATGGCTACACCTTC	CSVQQGHGYTF
TRBJ2-1	NA	TRBV4-3	NA	TGCGCCAGCAGCCAAGCCCCCCCACAGGTGGGGAAGAATGAGCAGTTCTTC	CASSQAPPQVGKNEQFF